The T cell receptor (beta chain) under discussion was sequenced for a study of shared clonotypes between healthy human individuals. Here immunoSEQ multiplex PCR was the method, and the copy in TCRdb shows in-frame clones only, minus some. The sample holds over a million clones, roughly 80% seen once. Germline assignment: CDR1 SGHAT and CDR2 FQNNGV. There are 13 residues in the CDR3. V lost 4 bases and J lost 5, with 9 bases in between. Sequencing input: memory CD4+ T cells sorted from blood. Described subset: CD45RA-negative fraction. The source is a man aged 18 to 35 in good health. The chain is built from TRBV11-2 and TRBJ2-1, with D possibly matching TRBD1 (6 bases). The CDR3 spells CASSSTGDNEQFF. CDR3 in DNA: TGTGCCAGCAGCTCGACAGGAGACAATGAGCAGTTCTTC. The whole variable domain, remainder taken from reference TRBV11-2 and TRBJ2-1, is EAGVAQSPRYKIIEKRQSVAFWCNPISGHATLYWYQQILGQGPKLLIQFQNNGVVDDSQLPKDRFSAERLKGVDSTLKIQPAKLEDSAVYLCASSSTGDNEQFFGPGTRLTVL.